Following are 22 T cell receptor beta chains from one sample sequenced in a study of blood T cells in healthy people across ages. The use of a sample-barcoded 5' primer and a J-beta primer mix characterized a second PCR of about 6 to 11 cycles. TCRdb processed the 5' RACE reads anew with MiXCR; each CDR3 protein has one entry. The sample lists about 630,000 distinct CDR3 sequences, under 25% seen once, with under 4% in the top ten. Sequenced sample: blood. Every receptor here comes from a man in his 70s in good health.

The rearrangement links TRBV12-3 or TRBV12-4 to TRBJ1-6, with 10 bases that match TRBD1. V lost 7 bases, J lost 9 bases, and 6 bases stayed unmatched. CDR3 size: 14 residues. DNA for the CDR3: TGTGCCAGCACTCAAGGACAGGGGGTTTCACCCCTCCACTTT. Its translation: CASTQGQGVSPLHF.

This clonotype appeared a few times. The DNA of the CDR3 is TGTGCCAGCAGCTTAACTAGGACAGGGCTTTACAATGAGCAGTTCTTC. Its translation is CASSLTRTGLYNEQFF. The chain carries TRBV7-3 and TRBJ2-1; 8 nucleotides match TRBD1. The CDR3 is made up of 16 amino acids. V was clipped by 0 bases and J by 4 bases; unmatched bases: 5. Per germline, CDR1 SGHTA and CDR2 FQGTGA.

The chain joins TRBV4-1 to TRBJ2-7, with a possible D match to TRBD1 (6 bases). Between the trimmed V and J ends, which lost 0 bases and 0 bases, there was a span of 15 bases. The CDR3 is made up of 17 amino acids. CDR1 and CDR2 (germline): MGHRA, YSYEKL. The CDR3 nucleotides read TGCGCCAGCAGCCAAGAGGGGGCGAGGGGCAACTCCTACGAGCAGTACTTC. It codes for CASSQEGARGNSYEQYF.

This CDR3 is CASREDLYSYNEQFF. In DNA, the CDR3 is TGTGCCAGCAGGGAAGATTTATACTCCTACAATGAGCAGTTCTTC. J is TRBJ2-1 and V is TRBV6-2 or TRBV6-3; D remains unclear. Germline assignment: CDR1 MNHEY and CDR2 SVGEGT. CDR3 length: 15 amino acids. Trimming cost V 6 bases and J 0 bases, with 12 bases left between them.

The chain has TRBV4-3 and TRBJ2-7; 8 bases fit TRBD1. This CDR3 comprises 15 residues. The V and J ends lost 2 bases and 4 bases, in that order; junction bases with no gene match: 7. CDR1 LGHNA and CDR2 YSLEER come from the germline V gene. This chain's CDR3 is CASSQLTGGIYEQYF. As DNA, the CDR3 is TGCGCCAGCAGCCAACTTACAGGGGGTATATACGAGCAGTACTTC.

This clonotype was counted many times. V gene TRBV12-3 or TRBV12-4 combines with J gene TRBJ2-1; perhaps TRBD2 as D (6 bases). This CDR3 has 13 amino acids. V lost 6 bases to trimming and J lost 7 bases, with 13 bases between them. Here the CDR3 DNA reads TGTGCCAGCAGCCTAGACCGGGGGAATGAGCAGTTCTTC. It encodes CASSLDRGNEQFF.

This clonotype was counted only a few times. This chain links TRBV7-3 with TRBJ1-6; 8 bases fit TRBD1. CDR1 and CDR2 from the germline V gene are SGHTA and FQGTGA. V was clipped by 1 base and J by 0 bases; unmatched bases: 11. The CDR3 is 20 amino acids. The CDR3 sequence is CASSLNRVRDRLSYNSPLHF. The CDR3, as DNA: TGTGCCAGCAGCTTAAATAGAGTCCGGGACAGGCTCTCCTATAATTCACCCCTCCACTTT.

This clonotype was seen a few times. The junction departs from the called germline gene at one end, perhaps through a read error. V and J are TRBV7-3 and TRBJ1-2; D gene uncertain. CDR3 length: 12 amino acids. CDR1 is SGHTA and CDR2 is FQGTGA in the germline V gene. CDR3 coding DNA: TGTGCCAGCAGCTCCGGGGTTCTGGGCTACGCCTTC. Translated, it gives CASSSGVLGYAF.

The chain carries TRBV18 and TRBJ1-1; possible D gene TRBD1, 6 bases. Per germline, CDR1 KGHSH and CDR2 LQKENI. Trimming left V 0 bases short and J 1 base short, with 12 bases between. This CDR3 spans 16 amino acids. CDR3 sequence (DNA): TGTGCCAGCTCACCACCTTCCGGGACACCGAACACTGAAGCTTTCTTT. It specifies CASSPPSGTPNTEAFF.

Many counts were recorded for this clonotype. The chain uses TRBV5-1 and TRBJ1-1; 7 bases agree with TRBD1. Losses at the gene ends were 4 bases for V and 9 bases for J; bases not matched to a gene: 12. CDR3 length: 14 amino acids. Germline-derived CDR1 and CDR2 are SGHRS and YFSETQ. The CDR3 nucleotides are TGCGCCAGCAGCAACGGACAGGTGGGGGTTAAAGCTTTCTTT. It yields the protein CASSNGQVGVKAFF.

This chain joins TRBV20-1 and TRBJ2-1; TRBD2 is a possible D gene (5 bases). CDR3 length: 15 residues. Between the trimmed V and J ends, which lost 0 bases and 4 bases, there was a span of 13 bases. The germline gives CDR1 DFQATT, CDR2 SNEGSKA (reference sequence). CDR3 loop: CSAREISESYNEQFF. The CDR3 DNA is TGCAGTGCTAGAGAGATTAGCGAAAGTTACAATGAGCAGTTCTTC.

This clonotype was seen ten or more times. The V call is TRBV7-8, the J call TRBJ2-7, with 10 positions matching TRBD1. Germline loops: CDR1 SGHVS, CDR2 FQNEAQ. This CDR3 has 18 amino acids. V lost 5 bases to trimming and J lost 0 bases; unmatched junction nucleotides: 13. DNA of the CDR3: TGTGCCAGCAGCCCCGGGACAGGGGCAATTAGGAGCTCCTACGAGCAGTACTTC. Translation gives CASSPGTGAIRSSYEQYF.

The chain carries TRBV11-2 and TRBJ2-5; possible D gene TRBD2, 6 bases. TRBJ2-1 explains the end of the DNA better; the J call may be wrong. This CDR3 is 15 amino acids long. CDR1 SGHAT and CDR2 FQNNGV come from the germline V gene. Here the CDR3 reads CASSLGRVGDNEQFF. Here the CDR3 DNA reads TGTGCCAGCAGCTTAGGGAGGGTTGGGGACAATGAGCAGTTCTTC.

This clonotype was seen a few times. The V and J genes are TRBV25-1 and TRBJ2-1; 11 nucleotides line up with TRBD2. CDR1 is MGHDK and CDR2 is SYGVNS in the germline V gene. The J segment lost 10 bases and the V segment lost 2 bases, leaving 10 bases of the junction unmatched. This CDR3 is 16 amino acids long. DNA of the CDR3: TGTGCCAGCAGTGAAGGGGGGGGACTAGCGGCCATGGAGCAGTTCTTC. Its translation: CASSEGGGLAAMEQFF.

This chain uses TRBV3-1 with TRBJ1-4, with 12 bases aligning to TRBD1. The germline V gene encodes CDR1 LGHDT and CDR2 YNNKEL (reference sequence). The CDR3 runs to 16 residues. The V and J ends lost 4 bases and 8 bases, in that order; junction bases with no gene match: 8. CDR3 in DNA: TGTGCCAGCAGCCGGGGACAGGGGGCCGGCAAGGAAAAACTGTTTTTT. It is translated as CASSRGQGAGKEKLFF.

This clonotype was recorded many times. The chain joins TRBV7-6 to TRBJ2-2; TRBD1 matches 7 bases. Trimming at V came to 0 bases and at J to 3 bases, leaving 4 bases not matched to a gene. CDR3 length: 16 residues. The germline V gene encodes CDR1 SGHVS and CDR2 FNYEAQ. CDR3 DNA sequence: TGTGCCAGCAGCTTAGCAGGGGGCGCGTACACCGGGGAGCTGTTTTTT. It specifies CASSLAGGAYTGELFF.

This clonotype was picked up a small number of times. The gene calls are TRBV12-3 or TRBV12-4 and TRBJ2-5, with 12 positions matching TRBD2. The better agreement between TRBJ2-1 and the DNA end casts doubt on the J call. This CDR3 comprises 14 residues. CDR3 residues: CASSGTSGHNEQFF. The CDR3 DNA is TGTGCCAGCAGCGGGACTAGCGGGCACAATGAGCAGTTCTTC.

In this sample, this clonotype turned up a few times. The V and J genes are TRBV12-3 or TRBV12-4 and TRBJ2-1; TRBD2 matches at 13 bases. This CDR3 is 19 amino acids long. After removal of 3 bases from V and 0 bases from J, the junction contained 8 bases not matched to a gene. The CDR3 spells CASSLVGTSGVSSYNEQFF. The CDR3 DNA follows: TGTGCCAGCAGTTTGGTCGGGACTAGCGGGGTTAGCTCCTACAATGAGCAGTTCTTC.

This clonotype was observed a few times. The junction departs from germline at one end; a sequencing error may be responsible. This chain links TRBV20-1 with TRBJ2-3, with TRBD2 matching over 11 bases. Germline assignment: CDR1 DFQATT and CDR2 SNEGSKA (reference sequence). The CDR3 covers 13 residues. CDR3 nucleotides: TGCAGTGCTAGAGATATGGGGACTAGCGGCTCATTATTT. This sequence encodes CSARDMGTSGSLF.

This clonotype has only a few counts. The chain employs TRBV9 and TRBJ2-3; D may match TRBD1 or TRBD2 (5 bases each). This CDR3 has 16 amino acids. CDR1 is SGDLS, CDR2 YYNGEE, per germline. The V end was cut by 0 bases, the J end by 4 bases, with 15 bases between. The CDR3: CASSVGAGNGADTQYF. In DNA, the CDR3 is TGTGCCAGCAGCGTAGGGGCAGGGAACGGGGCAGATACGCAGTATTTT.

The rearrangement links TRBV6-5 to TRBJ2-1; 9 nucleotides line up with TRBD2. J lost 7 bases, V lost 6 bases, and 10 bases had no gene match. CDR1 is MNHEY and CDR2 is SVGAGI in the germline V gene. The CDR3 spans 15 residues. DNA of the CDR3: TGTGCCAGCAGAAAACTGGCGGGAGGGCCTAATGAGCAGTTCTTC. Residues: CASRKLAGGPNEQFF.

The genes are TRBV7-2 and TRBJ2-1; the D call may be TRBD1 or TRBD2 (5 bases each). This CDR3 contains 16 residues. V lost 4 bases and J lost 2, with 15 bases in between. The germline V gene encodes CDR1 SGHTA and CDR2 FQGNSA. DNA for the CDR3: TGTGCCAGCAGCTCCCCATTCCGGGACGCCTACAATGAGCAGTTCTTC. Amino acid sequence: CASSSPFRDAYNEQFF. Combining the CDR3 with reference TRBV7-2 and TRBJ2-1 gives the whole variable domain GAGVSQSPSNKVTEKGKDVELRCDPISGHTALYWYRQSLGQGLEFLIYFQGNSAPDKSGLPSDRFSAERTGGSVSTLTIQRTQQEDSAVYLCASSSPFRDAYNEQFFGPGTRLTVL.